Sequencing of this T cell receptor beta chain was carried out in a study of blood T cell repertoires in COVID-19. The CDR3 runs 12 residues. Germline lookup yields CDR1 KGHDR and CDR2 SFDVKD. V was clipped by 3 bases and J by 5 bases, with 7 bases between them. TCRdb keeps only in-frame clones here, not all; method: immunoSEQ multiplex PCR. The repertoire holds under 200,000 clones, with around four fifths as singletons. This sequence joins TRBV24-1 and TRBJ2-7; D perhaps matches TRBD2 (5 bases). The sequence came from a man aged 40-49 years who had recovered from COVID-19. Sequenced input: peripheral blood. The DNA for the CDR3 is TGTGCCACCAGTGATGGGAGAGACGAGCAGTACTTC. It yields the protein CATSDGRDEQYF.